This note documents a single T cell receptor beta chain sequence. Its antigen is still unknown. This entry belongs to a study of cytomegalovirus exposure and HLA in healthy donors. Study conclusions and caveats: Later work showed greater clonal expansion in HLA-associated TCR beta chains than in equally common others.

In the PCR, 60 Vbeta and 13 Jbeta primers were used. Using immunoSEQ multiplex PCR, the repertoire was profiled, and TCRdb retains in-frame clones only, with some absent. Among about 73,000 clones, 65% to 85% were seen once, and the ten largest hold roughly 12%. Healthy individuals who donated bone marrow served as the donors. V was pared by 2 bases and J by 8 bases, with 13 bases between. The length of the CDR3 is 13 residues. CDR1 is SGHDT and CDR2 is YYEEEE in the germline V gene. This chain joins TRBV5-6 and TRBJ1-2; no reliable D call. This receptor was identified in a man aged 65-85 years in good health and CMV-seronegative. Sequencing was done on a sample of PBMCs. CDR3 nucleotide sequence: TGTGCCAGCAGCTTCGGGAGGGAGGGCGGCTACACCTTC. It codes for CASSFGREGGYTF.